The rows below give T cell receptor beta chains drawn from one sample of a study of blood T cell repertoires in COVID-19. TCRdb keeps only in-frame clones here, not all; method: immunoSEQ multiplex PCR. Here the sample spans 140,000 to 150,000 clones, 80% being singletons. Sequencing was carried out using peripheral blood. These receptors all come from a man aged 65-85 years who had recovered from COVID-19. The CDR3 runs from the conserved cysteine through the conserved F or W. The D gene is left open where the match is weak. Only some rows state a clone size, as once, few, many or a class for expanded clones.

D gene	V gene	clone size	J gene	CDR3 protein	CDR3 DNA
TRBD2	TRBV9	.	TRBJ2-7	CASSVGLAENSYEQYF	TGTGCCAGCAGCGTAGGACTAGCGGAGAACTCCTACGAGCAGTACTTC
.	TRBV19	.	TRBJ1-1	CASSIGAEVAEAFF	TGTGCCAGTAGTATAGGGGCGGAGGTCGCTGAAGCTTTCTTT
TRBD1	TRBV6-5	.	TRBJ1-4	CASRLQGAPEKLFF	TGTGCCAGCAGACTACAGGGGGCACCTGAAAAACTGTTTTTT
.	TRBV27	few	TRBJ2-7	CASSIQDNYEQYF	TGTGCCAGCAGTATCCAGGACAACTACGAGCAGTACTTC
.	TRBV7-2	.	TRBJ2-7	CASSPNSGYEQYF	TGTGCCAGCAGCCCGAATAGCGGCTACGAGCAGTACTTC
TRBD1	TRBV10-1	.	TRBJ1-1	CASSRTGDPSGNTEAFF	TGCGCCAGCAGTAGAACAGGGGATCCCTCGGGTAACACTGAAGCTTTCTTT
.	TRBV28	once	TRBJ1-3	CASTSVDSRNTIYF	TGTGCCAGCACGTCCGTGGACAGCAGAAACACCATATATTTT
TRBD2	TRBV7-9	.	TRBJ2-3	CASSLDTAGGSDTQYF	TGTGCCAGCAGCTTAGACACGGCGGGAGGGTCAGATACGCAGTATTTT
TRBD2	TRBV9	.	TRBJ2-2	CASSALAGGDTGELFF	TGTGCCAGCAGCGCGCTAGCGGGAGGGGACACCGGGGAGCTGTTTTTT
.	TRBV30	.	TRBJ1-3	CAYREGGNTIYF	TGTGCCTACCGGGAGGGTGGAAACACCATATATTTT
.	TRBV18	.	TRBJ1-5	CASRGTLNQPQHF	TGTGCCAGCCGCGGGACCTTAAATCAGCCCCAGCATTTT
.	TRBV2	.	TRBJ1-1	CASRIEATNTEAFF	TGTGCCAGCAGGATAGAGGCCACGAACACTGAAGCTTTCTTT
TRBD1	TRBV6-7	.	TRBJ2-2	CASSQTGVEAGELFF	TGTGCCAGCAGTCAGACAGGGGTGGAGGCCGGGGAGCTGTTTTTT
TRBD2	TRBV6-5	.	TRBJ2-5	CASSYNRGGETQYF	TGTGCCAGCAGTTATAACCGGGGGGGAGAGACCCAGTACTTC
TRBD1	TRBV29-1	.	TRBJ1-1	CSVEGHRGTGMNTEAFF	TGCAGCGTTGAAGGCCACAGGGGAACAGGGATGAACACTGAAGCTTTCTTT
TRBD1	TRBV19	.	TRBJ1-5	CASSGTGFQPQHF	TGTGCCAGTAGCGGGACAGGGTTTCAGCCCCAGCATTTT
.	TRBV27	.	TRBJ2-3	CASSLSSGADTQYF	TGTGCCAGCAGTTTATCCAGCGGAGCCGATACGCAGTATTTT
TRBD2	TRBV29-1	once	TRBJ2-2	CSVRRTSGNTGELFF	TGCAGCGTTAGACGGACTAGCGGAAACACCGGGGAGCTGTTTTTT
TRBD1	TRBV7-2	.	TRBJ2-7	CASSTQQGGSYEQYF	TGTGCCAGCAGCACCCAACAGGGGGGTTCCTACGAGCAGTACTTC
TRBD1	TRBV10-2	.	TRBJ1-2	CASSDKGAASPDYGYTF	TGCGCCAGCAGTGATAAGGGGGCGGCGTCGCCTGACTATGGCTACACCTTC
.	TRBV5-6	.	TRBJ2-1	CASSEQGALDNEQFF	TGTGCCAGCAGCGAACAGGGCGCCCTCGACAATGAGCAGTTCTTC
TRBD1	TRBV7-2	.	TRBJ1-1	CASSLAAGGTEAFF	TGTGCCAGCAGCTTAGCCGCAGGGGGCACTGAAGCTTTCTTT
TRBD2	TRBV30	.	TRBJ2-3	CAWILWREGHNTQYF	TGTGCCTGGATCCTCTGGCGGGAGGGCCATAATACGCAGTATTTT
.	TRBV12-3/TRBV12-4	.	TRBJ2-2	CASNKEATGELFF	TGTGCCAGCAACAAAGAGGCCACCGGGGAGCTGTTTTTT
.	TRBV29-1	.	TRBJ1-2	CSVIPQGYYGYTF	TGCAGCGTTATCCCCCAGGGGTACTATGGCTACACCTTC
TRBD2	TRBV30	.	TRBJ2-2	CAWSPEGGWTGELFF	TGTGCCTGGAGTCCCGAGGGAGGGTGGACCGGGGAGCTGTTTTTT
TRBD1	TRBV5-4	.	TRBJ1-2	CASSWGTGVSGYTF	TGTGCCAGCAGCTGGGGGACAGGGGTGAGTGGCTACACCTTC
.	TRBV3-1/TRBV3-2	few	TRBJ2-7	CASSQSQGYEQYF	TGTGCCAGCAGCCAATCTCAGGGTTACGAGCAGTACTTC
TRBD1	TRBV11-3	.	TRBJ1-1	CASSLTGVNTEAFF	TGTGCCAGCAGCCTCACAGGGGTTAACACTGAAGCTTTCTTT
TRBD2	TRBV7-2	.	TRBJ2-1	CASSLEGTRGAYEQFF	TGTGCCAGCAGCTTAGAAGGGACTAGGGGGGCTTATGAGCAGTTCTTC
.	TRBV30	.	TRBJ2-5	CAWEGGEETQYF	TGTGCCTGGGAGGGGGGGGAAGAGACCCAGTACTTC
.	TRBV7-9	.	TRBJ2-7	CASGGRAYEQYF	TGTGCCAGCGGCGGCAGAGCCTACGAGCAGTACTTC
TRBD2	TRBV19	.	TRBJ2-7	CASSMTSGGTYEQYF	TGTGCCAGTAGTATGACTAGCGGGGGGACCTACGAGCAGTACTTC
.	TRBV12-5	.	TRBJ2-2	CASGLEQAGELFF	TGTGCTAGTGGTTTGGAACAAGCCGGGGAGCTGTTTTTT
TRBD2	TRBV11-2	.	TRBJ2-2	CASSPGLNPGELFF	TGTGCCAGCAGCCCGGGACTAAACCCCGGGGAGCTGTTTTTT
.	TRBV25-1	.	TRBJ1-6	CASSPRRGSPLHF	TGTGCCAGCAGTCCACGACGGGGTTCACCCCTCCACTTT
.	TRBV7-2	.	TRBJ1-4	CASSRDSNEKLFF	TGTGCCAGCAGCCGTGACAGTAATGAAAAACTGTTTTTT
TRBD2	TRBV29-1	.	TRBJ2-7	CSVETASGFYEQYF	TGCAGCGTTGAAACGGCTAGCGGGTTCTACGAGCAGTACTTC
.	TRBV21-1	.	TRBJ2-7	CASSKVARTYEQYF	TGTGCCAGCAGCAAAGTCGCGAGAACCTACGAGCAGTACTTC
.	TRBV6-5	.	TRBJ1-1	CASTRKTATEAFF	TGTGCCAGCACCCGAAAGACAGCCACTGAAGCTTTCTTT
.	TRBV20-1	.	TRBJ1-1	CSARMNTEAFF	TGCAGTGCGAGGATGAACACTGAAGCTTTCTTT
TRBD2	TRBV3-1/TRBV3-2	.	TRBJ2-1	CASSQEGAAGGPGNEQFF	TGTGCCAGCAGCCAAGAAGGGGCCGCGGGAGGGCCGGGCAATGAGCAGTTCTTC
.	TRBV15	once	TRBJ1-2	CATSIQGYGYTF	TGTGCCACCAGCATACAGGGCTATGGCTACACCTTC
TRBD1	TRBV12-3/TRBV12-4	.	TRBJ1-2	CASTLTGGYGYTF	TGTGCCAGCACCTTGACAGGGGGATATGGCTACACCTTC
TRBD2	TRBV14	.	TRBJ2-1	CASSQASGSYQFF	TGTGCCAGCAGCCAAGCGAGCGGGAGTTATCAGTTCTTC
TRBD1	TRBV4-1	.	TRBJ1-5	CASSPSSPGTGNQPQHF	TGCGCCAGCAGTCCTTCCTCTCCCGGGACAGGGAATCAGCCCCAGCATTTT
.	TRBV7-2	.	TRBJ2-3	CASRQTRGTDTQYF	TGTGCCAGCCGACAAACTAGGGGCACAGATACGCAGTATTTT
.	TRBV5-1	.	TRBJ2-5	CASSLGRGGQETQYF	TGCGCCAGCAGCTTGGGTAGGGGAGGCCAAGAGACCCAGTACTTC
TRBD2	TRBV6-4	.	TRBJ2-1	CASSEAGLAGGYHEQFF	TGTGCCAGCAGTGAAGCCGGACTAGCGGGAGGGTACCATGAGCAGTTCTTC
.	TRBV7-9	.	TRBJ1-6	CASSLQTDNSPLHF	TGTGCCAGCAGCTTACAAACAGATAATTCACCCCTCCACTTT
.	TRBV4-3	once	TRBJ1-6	CASSQVLLTSPLHF	TGCGCCAGCAGCCAAGTTTTACTAACTTCACCCCTCCACTTT
.	TRBV6-6	.	TRBJ2-5	CASSSEQGIPETQYF	TGTGCCAGCAGTTCTGAACAGGGAATCCCAGAGACCCAGTACTTC
.	TRBV5-1	.	TRBJ1-4	CASRRDNEKLFF	TGCGCCAGCAGGAGGGATAATGAAAAACTGTTTTTT
TRBD1	TRBV6-4	.	TRBJ1-3	CASSDQMTGGEDTIYF	TGTGCCAGCAGTGACCAAATGACAGGGGGCGAGGACACCATATATTTT
.	TRBV11-2	.	TRBJ2-1	CASSSGWGEGYNEQFF	TGTGCCAGCAGCTCCGGATGGGGAGAAGGGTACAATGAGCAGTTCTTC
.	TRBV11-2	.	TRBJ2-2	CASEPKPSTGELFF	TGTGCCAGCGAGCCCAAGCCGAGCACCGGGGAGCTGTTTTTT
TRBD2	TRBV6-5	.	TRBJ2-7	CASRSLAATYEQYF	TGTGCCAGCAGGTCACTAGCGGCGACCTACGAGCAGTACTTC